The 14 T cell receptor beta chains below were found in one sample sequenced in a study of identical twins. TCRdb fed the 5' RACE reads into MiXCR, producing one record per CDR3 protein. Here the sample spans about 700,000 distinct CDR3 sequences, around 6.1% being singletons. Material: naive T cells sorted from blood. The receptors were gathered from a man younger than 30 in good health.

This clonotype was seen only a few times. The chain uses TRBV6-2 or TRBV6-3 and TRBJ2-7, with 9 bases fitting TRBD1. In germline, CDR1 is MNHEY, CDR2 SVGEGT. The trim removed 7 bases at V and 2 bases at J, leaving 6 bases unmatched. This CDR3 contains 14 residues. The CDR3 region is CASTGQGRTYEQYV. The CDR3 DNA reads TGTGCCAGCACCGGACAGGGGCGGACCTACGAGCAGTACGTC.

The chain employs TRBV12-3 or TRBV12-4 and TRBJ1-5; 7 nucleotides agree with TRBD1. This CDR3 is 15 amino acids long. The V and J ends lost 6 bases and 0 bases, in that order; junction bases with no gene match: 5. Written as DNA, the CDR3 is TGTGCCAGCAGCAAAACAGGGGTTAGCAATCAGCCCCAGCATTTT. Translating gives CASSKTGVSNQPQHF.

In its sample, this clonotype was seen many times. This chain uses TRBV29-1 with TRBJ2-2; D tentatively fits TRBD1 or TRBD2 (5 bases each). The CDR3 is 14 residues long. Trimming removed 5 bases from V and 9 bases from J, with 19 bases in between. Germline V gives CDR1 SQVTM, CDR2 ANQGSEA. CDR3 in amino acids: CSVSRGADFRELFF. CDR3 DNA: TGCAGCGTTTCGAGGGGCGCTGATTTCCGGGAGCTGTTTTTT.

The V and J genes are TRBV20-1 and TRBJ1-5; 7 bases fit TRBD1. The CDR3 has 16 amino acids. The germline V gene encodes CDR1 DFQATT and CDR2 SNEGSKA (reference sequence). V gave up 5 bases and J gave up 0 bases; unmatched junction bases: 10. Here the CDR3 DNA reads TGCAGTGCTTCCGGGGACAGCGGATATAGCAATCAGCCCCAGCATTTT. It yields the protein CSASGDSGYSNQPQHF.

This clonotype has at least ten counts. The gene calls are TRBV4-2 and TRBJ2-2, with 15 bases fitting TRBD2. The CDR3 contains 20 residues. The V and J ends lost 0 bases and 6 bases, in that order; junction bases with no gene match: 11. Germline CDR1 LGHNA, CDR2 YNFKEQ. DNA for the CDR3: TGTGCCAGCAGCCAAGATACGGGACCGGGGACTAGCGGGAGGTCCGGGGAGCTGTTTTTT. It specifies CASSQDTGPGTSGRSGELFF.

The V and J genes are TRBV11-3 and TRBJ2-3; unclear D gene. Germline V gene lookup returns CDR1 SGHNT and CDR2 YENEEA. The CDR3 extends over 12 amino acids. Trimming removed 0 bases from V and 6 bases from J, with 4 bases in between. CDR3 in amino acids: CASSLDMDTQYF. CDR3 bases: TGTGCCAGCAGCTTAGATATGGATACGCAGTATTTT.

The CDR3 protein is CATSRGTGGAAGELFF. The CDR3 DNA follows: TGTGCCACCAGCAGGGGGACAGGGGGAGCTGCCGGGGAGCTGTTTTTT. The V and J genes are TRBV15 and TRBJ2-2, with 11 bases lining up with TRBD1. The length of the CDR3 is 16 residues. Trimming cost V 3 bases and J 6 bases; bases outside gene matches: 6. From germline, CDR1 is LNHNV and CDR2 YYDKDF (reference sequence). Drawing the rest from reference TRBV15 and TRBJ2-2, the complete variable domain is DAMVIQNPRYQVTQFGKPVTLSCSQTLNHNVMYWYQQKSSQAPKLLFHYYDKDFNNEADTPDNFQSRRPNTSFCFLDIRSPGLGDTAMYLCATSRGTGGAAGELFFGEGSRLTVL.

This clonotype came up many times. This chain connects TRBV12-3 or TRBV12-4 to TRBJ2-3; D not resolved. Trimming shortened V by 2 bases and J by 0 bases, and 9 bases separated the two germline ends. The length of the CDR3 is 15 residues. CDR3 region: CASSLQQTSTDTQYF. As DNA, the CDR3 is TGTGCCAGCAGTTTACAACAGACTAGCACAGATACGCAGTATTTT.

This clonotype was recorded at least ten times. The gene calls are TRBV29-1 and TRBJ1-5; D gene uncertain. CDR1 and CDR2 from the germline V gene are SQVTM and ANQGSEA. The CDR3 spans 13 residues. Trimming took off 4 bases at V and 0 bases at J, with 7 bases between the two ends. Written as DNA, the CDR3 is TGCAGCGTTGCCGGGAATAGCAATCAGCCCCAGCATTTT. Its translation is CSVAGNSNQPQHF.

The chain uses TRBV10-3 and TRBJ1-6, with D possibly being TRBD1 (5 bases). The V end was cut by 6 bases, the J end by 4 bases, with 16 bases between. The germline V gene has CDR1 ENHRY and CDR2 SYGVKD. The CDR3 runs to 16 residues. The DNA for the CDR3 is TGTGCCATCAGGGAACAGGCAGCCCGATATAATTCACCCCTCCACTTT. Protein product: CAIREQAARYNSPLHF.

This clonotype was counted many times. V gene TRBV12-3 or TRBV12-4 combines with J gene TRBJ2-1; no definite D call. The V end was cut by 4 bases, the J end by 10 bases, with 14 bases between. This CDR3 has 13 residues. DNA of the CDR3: TGTGCCAGCAGTTCCCGGGCTTTTGGGGAGCAGTTCTTC. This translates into CASSSRAFGEQFF.

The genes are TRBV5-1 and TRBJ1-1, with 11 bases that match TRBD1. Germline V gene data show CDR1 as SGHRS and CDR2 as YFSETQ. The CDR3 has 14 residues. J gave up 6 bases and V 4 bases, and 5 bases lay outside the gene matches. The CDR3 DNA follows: TGCGCCAGCAGCATCCGGGACAGGGGGGCTGAAGCTTTCTTT. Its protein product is CASSIRDRGAEAFF.

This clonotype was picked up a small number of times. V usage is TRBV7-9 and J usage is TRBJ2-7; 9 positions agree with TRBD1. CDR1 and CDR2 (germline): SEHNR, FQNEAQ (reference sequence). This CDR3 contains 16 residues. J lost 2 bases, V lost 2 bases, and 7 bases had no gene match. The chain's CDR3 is CASSLPHGTGPYEQYV. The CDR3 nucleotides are TGTGCCAGCAGCTTACCCCACGGGACAGGGCCCTACGAGCAGTACGTC.

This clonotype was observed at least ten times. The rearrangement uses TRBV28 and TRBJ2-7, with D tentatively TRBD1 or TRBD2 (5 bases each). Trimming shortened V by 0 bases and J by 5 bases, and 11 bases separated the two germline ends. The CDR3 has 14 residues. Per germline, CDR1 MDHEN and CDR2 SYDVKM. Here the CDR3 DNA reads TGTGCCAGCAGTTTATGGGCAGGGAGTAACGAGCAGTACTTC. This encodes CASSLWAGSNEQYF.